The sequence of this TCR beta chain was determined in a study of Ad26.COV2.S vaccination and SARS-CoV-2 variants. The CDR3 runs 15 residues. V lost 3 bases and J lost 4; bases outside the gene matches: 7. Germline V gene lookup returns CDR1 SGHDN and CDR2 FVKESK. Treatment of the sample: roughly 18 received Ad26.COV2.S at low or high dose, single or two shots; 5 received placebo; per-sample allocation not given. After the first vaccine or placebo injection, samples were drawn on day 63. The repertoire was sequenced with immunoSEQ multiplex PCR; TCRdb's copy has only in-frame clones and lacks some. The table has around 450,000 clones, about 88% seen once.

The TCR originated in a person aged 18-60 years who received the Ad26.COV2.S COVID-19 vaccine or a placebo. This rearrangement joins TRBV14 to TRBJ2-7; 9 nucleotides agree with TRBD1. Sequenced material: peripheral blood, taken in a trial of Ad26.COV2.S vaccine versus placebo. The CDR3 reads CASSHPGTGNYEQYF. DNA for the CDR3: TGTGCCAGCAGCCATCCGGGGACAGGGAATTACGAGCAGTACTTC.